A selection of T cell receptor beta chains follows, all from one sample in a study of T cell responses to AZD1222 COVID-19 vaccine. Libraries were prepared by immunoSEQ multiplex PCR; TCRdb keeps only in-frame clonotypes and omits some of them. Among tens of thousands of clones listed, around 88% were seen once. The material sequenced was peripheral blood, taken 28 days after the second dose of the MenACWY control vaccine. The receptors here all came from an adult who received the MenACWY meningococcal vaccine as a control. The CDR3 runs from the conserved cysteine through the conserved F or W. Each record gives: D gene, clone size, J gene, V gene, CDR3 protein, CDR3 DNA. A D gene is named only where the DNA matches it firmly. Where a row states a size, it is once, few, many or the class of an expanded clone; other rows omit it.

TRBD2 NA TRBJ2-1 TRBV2 CASRAASGGNEQFF TGTGCCAGCAGGGCGGCTAGCGGGGGGAATGAGCAGTTCTTC
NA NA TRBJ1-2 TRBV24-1 CATSDPGSNYTF TGTGCCACCAGTGACCCGGGATCCAACTACACCTTC
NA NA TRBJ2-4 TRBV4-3 CASSQDRVIAKNIQYF TGCGCCAGCAGCCAAGATAGAGTTATAGCCAAAAACATTCAGTACTTC
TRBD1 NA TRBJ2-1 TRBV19 CASSPRQGPYNEQFF TGTGCCAGTAGTCCGCGACAGGGACCCTACAATGAGCAGTTCTTC
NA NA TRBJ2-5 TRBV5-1 CASRRTGTQETQYF TGCGCCAGCAGACGGACCGGGACCCAAGAGACCCAGTACTTC
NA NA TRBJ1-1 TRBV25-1 CASSGGNTEAFF TGTGCCAGCAGTGGGGGGAACACTGAAGCTTTCTTT
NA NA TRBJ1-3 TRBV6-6 CASTHGSSGNTIYF TGTGCCAGCACCCACGGGAGCTCTGGAAACACCATATATTTT
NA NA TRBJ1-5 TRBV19 CASVRGDNQPQHF TGTGCCAGCGTGAGGGGGGACAATCAGCCCCAGCATTTT
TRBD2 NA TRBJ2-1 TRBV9 CASSVVAGGNNEQFF TGTGCCAGCAGCGTAGTTGCGGGGGGGAACAATGAGCAGTTCTTC
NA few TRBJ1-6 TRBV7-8 CASRLSGSPLHF TGTGCCAGCAGACTAAGTGGCTCACCCCTCCACTTT
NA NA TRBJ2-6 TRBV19 CASSLSFGANVLTF TGTGCCAGTAGCCTTTCCTTTGGGGCCAACGTCCTGACTTTC
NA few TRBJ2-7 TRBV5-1 CASSPALQGSEQYF TGCGCCAGCAGCCCCGCCCTACAGGGAAGCGAGCAGTACTTC
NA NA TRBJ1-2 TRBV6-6 CASSHRETGPYGYTF TGTGCCAGCAGTCATAGGGAAACAGGGCCCTATGGCTACACCTTC
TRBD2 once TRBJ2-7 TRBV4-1 CASSLAGGFGEQYF TGCGCCAGCAGCCTAGCGGGGGGGTTCGGCGAGCAGTACTTC
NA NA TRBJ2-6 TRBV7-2 CASSLVLGAPSGANVLTF TGTGCCAGCAGCTTAGTGTTGGGGGCGCCTTCCGGGGCCAACGTCCTGACTTTC
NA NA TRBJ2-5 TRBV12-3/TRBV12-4 CASSGDAQETQYF TGTGCCAGCAGCGGGGACGCTCAAGAGACCCAGTACTTC
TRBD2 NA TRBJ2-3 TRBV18 CASSPPSLAGGSTDTQYF TGTGCCAGCTCACCACCCTCGTTAGCGGGGGGTAGCACAGATACGCAGTATTTT
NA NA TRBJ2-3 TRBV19 CASSIAGAADTQYF TGTGCCAGTAGTATCGCTGGGGCCGCAGATACGCAGTATTTT
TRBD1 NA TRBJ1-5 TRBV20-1 CSASQQGNQPQHF TGCAGTGCTAGTCAACAGGGGAATCAGCCCCAGCATTTT
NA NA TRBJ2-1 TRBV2 CASGGRSSYNEQFF TGTGCCAGCGGGGGTAGGAGCTCCTACAATGAGCAGTTCTTC
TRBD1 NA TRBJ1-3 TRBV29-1 CSVDKGQSGNTIYF TGCAGCGTTGATAAGGGACAGTCTGGAAACACCATATATTTT
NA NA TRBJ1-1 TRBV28 CASSAPKGRSTEAFF TGTGCCAGCAGTGCCCCTAAGGGGAGGAGCACTGAAGCTTTCTTT
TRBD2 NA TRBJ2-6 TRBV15 CATSSPGTMANVLTF TGTGCCACCAGCAGCCCTGGGACTATGGCCAACGTCCTGACTTTC
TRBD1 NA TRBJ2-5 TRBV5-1 CASSLTQGARETQYF TGCGCCAGCAGCTTGACGCAGGGGGCGCGGGAGACCCAGTACTTC
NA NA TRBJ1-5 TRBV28 CATVGGGGSNQPQHF TGTGCCACCGTCGGGGGAGGAGGAAGCAATCAGCCCCAGCATTTT
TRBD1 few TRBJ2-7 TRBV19 CASSIERPGQGASYEQYF TGTGCCAGTAGTATAGAGAGGCCGGGACAGGGGGCATCTTACGAGCAGTACTTC
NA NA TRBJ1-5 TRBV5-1 CASSLDGSNQPQHF TGCGCCAGCAGCTTGGACGGTAGCAATCAGCCCCAGCATTTT
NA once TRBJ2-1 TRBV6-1 CASSENRGGRPGGALNEQFF TGTGCCAGCAGTGAAAATCGAGGGGGCCGCCCGGGGGGGGCCTTGAATGAGCAGTTCTTC
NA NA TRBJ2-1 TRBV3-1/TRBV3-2 CASSQRGGSRYNEQFF TGTGCCAGCAGTCAAAGAGGTGGTAGCCGCTACAATGAGCAGTTCTTC
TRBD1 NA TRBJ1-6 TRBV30 CAWSVGQDNSPLHF TGTGCCTGGAGTGTGGGACAGGATAATTCACCCCTCCACTTT
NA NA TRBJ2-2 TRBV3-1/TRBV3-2 CASSQAFPEGYTGELFF TGTGCCAGCAGCCAAGCCTTCCCCGAAGGGTACACCGGGGAGCTGTTTTTT
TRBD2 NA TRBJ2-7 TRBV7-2 CASSLRLADSYEQYF TGTGCCAGCAGCTTACGTCTAGCGGACTCCTACGAGCAGTACTTC
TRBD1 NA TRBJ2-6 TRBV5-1 CASSSGQGRSYGANVLTF TGCGCCAGCAGCTCAGGACAGGGTAGGTCCTATGGGGCCAACGTCCTGACTTTC
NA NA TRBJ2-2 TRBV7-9 CASSLDGGVPGELFF TGTGCCAGCAGCTTAGATGGCGGGGTACCCGGGGAGCTGTTTTTT
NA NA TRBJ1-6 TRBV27 CASSPYSYNSPLHF TGTGCCAGCAGTCCCTATTCCTATAATTCACCCCTCCACTTT
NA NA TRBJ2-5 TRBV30 CAWELGETQYF TGTGCCTGGGAGCTGGGGGAGACCCAGTACTTC
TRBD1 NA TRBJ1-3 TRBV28 CASSTGDSGNTIYF TGTGCCAGCAGTACAGGGGACTCTGGAAACACCATATATTTT
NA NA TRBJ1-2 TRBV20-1 CSASKTSNGYTF TGCAGTGCTAGTAAGACTTCCAATGGCTACACCTTC
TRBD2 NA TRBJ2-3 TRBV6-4 CASSDTSGGGTDTQYF TGTGCCAGCAGTGATACTAGCGGGGGGGGCACAGATACGCAGTATTTT
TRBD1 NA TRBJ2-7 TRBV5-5 CASSFGQVLYEQYF TGTGCCAGCAGCTTTGGACAGGTACTTTACGAGCAGTACTTC
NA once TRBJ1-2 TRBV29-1 CSVDGAGRNGYTF TGCAGCGTTGACGGGGCAGGGCGCAATGGCTACACCTTC
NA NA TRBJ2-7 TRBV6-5 CASSYRPVSYEQYF TGTGCCAGCAGTTACCGTCCGGTCTCCTACGAGCAGTACTTC
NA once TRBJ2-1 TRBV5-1 CASSLAAGFNEQFF TGCGCCAGCAGCTTGGCAGCTGGGTTCAATGAGCAGTTCTTC
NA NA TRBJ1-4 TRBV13 CASSDQQDPNEKLFF TGTGCCAGCAGCGACCAACAGGACCCTAATGAAAAACTGTTTTTT
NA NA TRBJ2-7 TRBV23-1 CASSPSGRSYEQYF TGCGCCAGCAGTCCTAGTGGCCGCTCCTACGAGCAGTACTTC
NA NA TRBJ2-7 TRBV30 CAWSVLSHEQYF TGTGCCTGGAGTGTACTGAGTCACGAGCAGTACTTC
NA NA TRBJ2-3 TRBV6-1 CASSELGLTDTQYF TGTGCCAGCAGTGAATTGGGGTTGACAGATACGCAGTATTTT
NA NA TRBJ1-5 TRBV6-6 CASSSGHSSNQPQHF TGTGCCAGCAGTTCCGGACATTCTAGCAATCAGCCCCAGCATTTT
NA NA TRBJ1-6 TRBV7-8 CASSLVGLGSPLHF TGTGCCAGCAGCTTAGTAGGACTAGGGTCACCCCTCCACTTT
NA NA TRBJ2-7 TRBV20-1 CSATWGYEQYF TGCAGTGCTACGTGGGGTTACGAGCAGTACTTC
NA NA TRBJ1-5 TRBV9 CASSVGDRNQPQHF TGTGCCAGCAGCGTAGGGGACCGCAATCAGCCCCAGCATTTT
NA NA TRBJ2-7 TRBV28 CASSFVPDQGDEQYF TGTGCCAGCAGTTTTGTGCCTGACCAGGGAGACGAGCAGTACTTC
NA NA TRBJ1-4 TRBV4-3 CASSLQGGEKLFF TGCGCCAGCAGCCTCCAGGGAGGCGAAAAACTGTTTTTT
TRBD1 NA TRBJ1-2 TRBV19 CASTILNRGQRNYGYTF TGTGCCAGTACTATATTAAACAGGGGTCAAAGGAACTATGGCTACACCTTC
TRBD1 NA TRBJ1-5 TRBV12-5 CASGFNGQGVDEPQHF TGTGCTAGTGGTTTTAACGGACAGGGGGTCGACGAGCCCCAGCATTTT
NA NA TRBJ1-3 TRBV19 CASSPGSGTGNTIYF TGTGCCAGTAGTCCTGGGTCCGGGACTGGAAACACCATATATTTT
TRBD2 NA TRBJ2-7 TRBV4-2 CASSRIAGAYEQYF TGTGCCAGCAGCCGTATAGCGGGGGCCTACGAGCAGTACTTC